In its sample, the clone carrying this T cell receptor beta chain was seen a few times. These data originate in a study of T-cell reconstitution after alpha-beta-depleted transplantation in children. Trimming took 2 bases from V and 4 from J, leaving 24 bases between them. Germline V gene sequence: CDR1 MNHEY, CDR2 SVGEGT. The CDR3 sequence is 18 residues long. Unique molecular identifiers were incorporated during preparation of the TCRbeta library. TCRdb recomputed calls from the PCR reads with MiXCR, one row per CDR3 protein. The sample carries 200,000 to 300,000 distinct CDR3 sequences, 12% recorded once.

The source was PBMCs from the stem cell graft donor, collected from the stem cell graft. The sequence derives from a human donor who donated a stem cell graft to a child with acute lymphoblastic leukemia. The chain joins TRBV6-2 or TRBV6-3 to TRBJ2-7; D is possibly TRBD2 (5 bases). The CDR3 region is CASSYPRAGVADPYEQYF. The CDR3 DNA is TGTGCCAGCAGTTACCCGCGCGCCGGGGTGGCAGACCCGTACGAGCAGTACTTC.